The clone carrying this TCR beta chain was found once. The data stem from a study of blood T cell repertoires in COVID-19. Before being deemed recovered, Cohort 3 donors had two negative PCRs, clearance, or symptom resolution. Generated by immunoSEQ multiplex PCR, the TCRdb table keeps only in-frame clones and is missing some. The sample records hundreds of thousands of clones, more than 75% being singletons. V was trimmed by 4 bases and J by 6 bases, leaving 9 bases between them. Germline assignment: CDR1 SGHVS and CDR2 FQNEAQ. The CDR3 covers 13 residues. The J gene is TRBJ2-2, the V gene TRBV7-8; TRBD2 is a possible D gene (5 bases). The specimen sequenced was PBMCs or T cells enriched from blood (not recorded which). This clonotype originated in a man younger than 35 who had recovered from COVID-19. The CDR3 reads CASSSRGAGELFF. CDR3 sequence (DNA): TGTGCCAGCAGCTCCCGGGGAGCCGGGGAGCTGTTTTTT.